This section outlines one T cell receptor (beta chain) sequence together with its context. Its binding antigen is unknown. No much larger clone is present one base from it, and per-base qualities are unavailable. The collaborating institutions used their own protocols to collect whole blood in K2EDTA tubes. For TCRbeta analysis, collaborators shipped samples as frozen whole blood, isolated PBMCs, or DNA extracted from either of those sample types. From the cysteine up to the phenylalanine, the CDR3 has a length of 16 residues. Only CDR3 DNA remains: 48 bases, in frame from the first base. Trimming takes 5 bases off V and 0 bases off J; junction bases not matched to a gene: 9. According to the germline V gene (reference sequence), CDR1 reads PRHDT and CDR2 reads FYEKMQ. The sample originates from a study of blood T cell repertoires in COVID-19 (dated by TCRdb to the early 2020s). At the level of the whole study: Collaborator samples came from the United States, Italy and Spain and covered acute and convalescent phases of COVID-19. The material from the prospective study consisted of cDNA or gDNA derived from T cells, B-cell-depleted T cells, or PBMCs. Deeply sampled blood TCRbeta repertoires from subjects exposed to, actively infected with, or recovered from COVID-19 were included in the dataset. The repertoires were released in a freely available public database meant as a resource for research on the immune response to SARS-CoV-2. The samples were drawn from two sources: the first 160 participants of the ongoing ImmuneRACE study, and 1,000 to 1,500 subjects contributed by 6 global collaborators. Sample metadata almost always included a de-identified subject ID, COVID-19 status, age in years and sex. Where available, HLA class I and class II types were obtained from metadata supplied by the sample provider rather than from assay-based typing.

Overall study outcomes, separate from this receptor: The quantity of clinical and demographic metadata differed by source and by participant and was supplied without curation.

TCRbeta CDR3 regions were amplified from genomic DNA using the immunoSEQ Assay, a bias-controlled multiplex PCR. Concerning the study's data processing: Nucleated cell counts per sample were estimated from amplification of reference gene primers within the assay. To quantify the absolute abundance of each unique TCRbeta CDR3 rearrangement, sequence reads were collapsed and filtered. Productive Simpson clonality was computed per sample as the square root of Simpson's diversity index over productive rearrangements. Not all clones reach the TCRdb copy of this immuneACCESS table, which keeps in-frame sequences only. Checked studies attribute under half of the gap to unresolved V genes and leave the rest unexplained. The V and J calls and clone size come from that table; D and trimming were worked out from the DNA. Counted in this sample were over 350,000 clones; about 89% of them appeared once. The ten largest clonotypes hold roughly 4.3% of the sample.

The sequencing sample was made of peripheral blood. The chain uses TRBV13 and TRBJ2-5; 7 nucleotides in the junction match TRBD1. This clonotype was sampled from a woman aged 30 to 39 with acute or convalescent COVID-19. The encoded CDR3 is CASSTNTGTDQETQYF. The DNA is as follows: TGTGCCAGCAGCACGAACACGGGGACAGACCAAGAGACCCAGTACTTC.